This T cell receptor (beta chain) was captured in a study of early T cells in non-severe SARS-CoV-2 infection. Study at large: Sequenced bulk RNA came from whole blood that was unsorted, and chains were unpaired.

Germline CDR1 and CDR2: MDHEN and SYDVKM. V lost 5 bases and J lost 7, with 15 bases in between. The CDR3 has 13 residues. This clonotype has only a few counts. Its target is not known. Study results and limitations: Database matching using VDJdb favored anti-spike CD8 responses, with private and CD4 specificities left missing.

Attachment of unique molecular identifiers to individual cDNA molecules was performed. TCRdb re-analysed the 5' RACE reads in MiXCR, keeping a single row per CDR3 protein. The data hold 84,000 or so distinct CDR3 sequences, with about 14% observed a single time. The sequenced sample consisted of whole blood. The TCR was taken from an adult who was a healthcare worker with PCR-confirmed SARS-CoV-2 infection or an uninfected control (not recorded which). The chain employs TRBV28 and TRBJ2-7; D uncertain. The CDR3 DNA reads as TGTGCCAGCAGTCCGCCGGGCGTTAGGGAGCAGTACTTC. Its translation is CASSPPGVREQYF.